A single sample is the source of the 20 T cell receptor beta chains below, sequenced in a study of blood T cell repertoires in COVID-19 (dated by TCRdb to about 2020). Library generation was performed with the immunoSEQ multiplex PCR assay. TCRdb provides this immuneACCESS table in a form limited to in-frame rearrangements. Some clones are lacking; in checked studies, under half of them reflect an unresolved V gene, and why the rest are absent is not known. Across this sample there are roughly 180,000 clones, with over 70% seen only once. In total, the top ten clones hold approximately 5.1% of the sample. Material for sequencing was PBMCs or T cells enriched from blood (not recorded which). The receptors were gathered from a woman aged 35 to 49 with acute COVID-19.

The chain carries TRBV27 and TRBJ2-7; TRBD1 aligns across 8 bases. Germline CDR1 reads MNHEY; CDR2 reads SMNVEV (reference sequence). The length of the CDR3 is 15 residues. Germline trimming cut 4 bases from V and 6 bases from J; bases unmatched to any gene: 11. The CDR3: CASSSSDRVGGEQYF. The CDR3 DNA follows: TGTGCCAGCAGTTCCTCGGACAGGGTAGGCGGCGAGCAGTACTTC.

In its sample, this clone was seen a few times. The rearrangement links TRBV19 to TRBJ1-6, with a tentative D call TRBD1 (6 bases). The germline V gene encodes CDR1 LNHDA and CDR2 SQIVND (reference sequence). The V gene lost 6 bases and the J gene lost 9 bases, with 15 bases spanning the gap. CDR3 size: 14 residues. The CDR3 loop is CASRRQVEGSPLHF. CDR3 nucleotides: TGTGCCAGTAGACGACAGGTGGAAGGTTCACCCCTCCACTTT.

The chain links TRBV27 to TRBJ1-5, with D unresolved. This CDR3 is 14 amino acids long. V lost 4 bases, J lost 6 bases, and 13 bases lay in between. The germline V gene has CDR1 MNHEY and CDR2 SMNVEV (reference sequence). The CDR3 protein is CASSSLQAGQPQHF. The CDR3 nucleotides read TGTGCCAGCAGTTCTCTGCAAGCAGGTCAGCCCCAGCATTTT.

The CDR3 coding sequence is TGTGCCAGCAGCTTCTACCCGGGACACCTTGCCACTAATGAAAAACTGTTTTTT. It specifies CASSFYPGHLATNEKLFF. The chain couples TRBV7-2 to TRBJ1-4; D is perhaps TRBD1 (6 bases). The CDR3 is made up of 18 amino acids. The ends were cut back, 3 bases at V and 2 bases at J, with 19 bases in the middle. The germline CDR1 and CDR2 sequences are SGHTA and FQGNSA.

This clone was seen a single time. CDR3 nucleotide sequence: TGTGCCAGCAGCGTGGTCACGACAGTGGACACTTATAATTCACCCCTCCACTTT. It translates to CASSVVTTVDTYNSPLHF. The rearrangement uses TRBV21-1 and TRBJ1-6; whether TRBD1, the table's D call, matches the DNA was not checked. TRBV21-1 is assigned pseudogene status. The CDR3 extends over 18 amino acids.

V gene TRBV5-1 combines with J gene TRBJ2-3; TRBD1 might be the D (7 bases). Trimming removed 6 bases at V and 6 bases at J, with 20 bases between. The CDR3 extends over 15 amino acids. The germline CDR1 and CDR2 sequences are SGHRS and YFSETQ. CDR3 sequence reads: CASTRQGGIMDTQYF. CDR3 DNA: TGCGCCAGCACCCGACAGGGCGGGATTATGGATACGCAGTATTTT.

The rearrangement uses TRBV2 and TRBJ2-3; no reliable D call. There are 15 residues in the CDR3. Trimming took off 5 bases at V and 0 bases at J, with 12 bases between the two ends. CDR1 SNHLY and CDR2 FYNNEI come from the germline V gene. CDR3 loop: CASSFSSASTDTQYF. As DNA, the CDR3 is TGTGCCAGCAGTTTTAGCAGCGCTAGCACAGATACGCAGTATTTT.

The chain recombines TRBV7-6 with TRBJ2-3, with 9 positions matching TRBD1. V gave up 1 base and J gave up 2 bases; unmatched junction bases: 7. The CDR3 runs 17 residues. The germline V gene encodes CDR1 SGHVS and CDR2 FNYEAQ. This CDR3 reads CASSLEPGQGYTDTQYF. CDR3 bases: TGTGCCAGCAGCTTAGAGCCGGGACAGGGCTACACAGATACGCAGTATTTT.

This clone came up a few times. The rearrangement links TRBV6-5 to TRBJ2-2, with 10 bases matching TRBD1. The V and J ends lost 6 bases and 7 bases, in that order; junction bases with no gene match: 8. This CDR3 has 15 residues. Germline V gene lookup returns CDR1 MNHEY and CDR2 SVGAGI. The chain's CDR3 is CASSPGTGVSGELFF. The CDR3 bases are TGTGCCAGCAGCCCGGGGACAGGGGTTAGCGGGGAGCTGTTTTTT.

The J gene is TRBJ2-3, the V gene TRBV11-1, with TRBD2 identical over 13 bases. Looked up from germline, CDR1 is SGHAT and CDR2 is FQDESV (reference sequence). This CDR3 comprises 16 residues. Losses at the gene ends were 5 bases for V and 3 bases for J; bases not matched to a gene: 5. CDR3 sequence reads: CASSLLAGGRTDTQYF. The CDR3 bases are TGTGCCAGCAGCCTACTAGCGGGAGGGAGAACAGATACGCAGTATTTT.

The chain has TRBV6-5 and TRBJ1-1, with D unresolved. The CDR3 sequence is 14 residues long. With 3 bases removed from V and 5 bases from J, the gap between germline ends came to 13 bases. Germline lookup yields CDR1 MNHEY and CDR2 SVGAGI. This CDR3 reads CASSYSNPGTEAFF. In DNA form, the CDR3 reads TGTGCCAGCAGTTATTCCAACCCCGGGACTGAAGCTTTCTTT.

The genes are TRBV5-1 and TRBJ2-5, with 14 nucleotides matching TRBD2. Per germline, CDR1 SGHRS and CDR2 YFSETQ. The length of the CDR3 is 17 residues. J lost 4 bases, V lost 0 bases, and 5 bases had no gene match. As DNA, the CDR3 is TGCGCCAGCAGCTTGGGGATGACTAGCGGGAGGGGAGAGACCCAGTACTTC. Its translation is CASSLGMTSGRGETQYF.

This chain links TRBV30 with TRBJ1-5; 7 positions agree with TRBD1. The CDR3 has 12 amino acids. Germline assignment: CDR1 GTSNPN and CDR2 SVGIG (reference sequence). Trimming cost V 1 base and J 14 bases; bases outside gene matches: 8. The CDR3 spells CAWSDAGTAKHF. The CDR3 DNA reads TGTGCCTGGAGTGATGCCGGGACAGCCAAGCATTTT.

The chain joins TRBV29-1 to TRBJ1-4; D not resolved. V lost 7 bases, J lost 6 bases, and 12 bases lay in between. Germline V gene sequence: CDR1 SQVTM, CDR2 ANQGSEA. The length of the CDR3 is 12 residues. The CDR3 nucleotides read TGCAGCGGGGGAGCGTTAGATGAAAAACTGTTTTTT. Protein sequence: CSGGALDEKLFF. The full variable domain, in which reference TRBV29-1 and TRBJ1-4 provide the parts outside the CDR3, is SAVISQKPSRDICQRGTSLTIQCQVDSQVTMMFWYRQQPGQSLTLIATANQGSEATYESGFVIDKFPISRPNLTFSTLTVSNMSPEDSSIYLCSGGALDEKLFFGSGTQLSVL.

This clone was seen a handful of times. The chain couples TRBV3-1 (or the pseudogene TRBV3-2) to TRBJ1-1; 7 bases are shared with TRBD1. This CDR3 region has 13 residues. V lost 5 bases to trimming and J lost 0 bases; unmatched junction nucleotides: 0. CDR1 is LGHDT, CDR2 YNNKEL, per germline (reference sequence). The CDR3 DNA follows: TGTGCCAGCAGCGGGACAGTGAACACTGAAGCTTTCTTT. Encoded protein: CASSGTVNTEAFF.

The rearrangement uses TRBV9 and TRBJ2-1; 9 bases line up with TRBD2. With 10 bases clipped from V and 1 base from J, the junction kept 6 bases outside the gene matches. CDR3 length: 14 amino acids. The germline CDR1 and CDR2 sequences are SGDLS and YYNGEE. The chain's CDR3 is CASGAGGSYNEQFF. The DNA for the CDR3 is TGTGCCTCCGGGGCGGGAGGGTCCTACAATGAGCAGTTCTTC.

This clone was detected a few times. The chain couples TRBV5-4 to TRBJ1-2; D unclear. Germline V gene sequence: CDR1 SGHNT, CDR2 YYREEE (reference sequence). CDR3 length: 15 amino acids. V was clipped by 3 bases and J by 3 bases, with 15 bases between them. The CDR3: CASSSAGEADYGYTF. The CDR3 DNA reads as TGTGCCAGCAGCTCCGCCGGGGAGGCTGACTATGGCTACACCTTC.

This clone was detected a few times. The CDR3 DNA follows: TGTGCCTCTAAGGGTAGCGGACGGGGCGGCCCCTACAATGAGCAGTTCTTC. As protein: CASKGSGRGGPYNEQFF. The chain links TRBV19 to TRBJ2-1; possible D gene TRBD2, 6 bases. Germline assignment: CDR1 LNHDA and CDR2 SQIVND (reference sequence). The CDR3 has 17 amino acids. Trimming removed 11 bases at V and 2 bases at J, with 25 bases between.

The genes are TRBV7-9 and TRBJ2-6; a weak D match, TRBD2 (5 bases). The germline gives CDR1 SEHNR, CDR2 FQNEAQ (reference sequence). Trimming took 0 bases from V and 1 from J, leaving 7 bases between them. The CDR3 is 16 residues long. In DNA form, the CDR3 reads TGTGCCAGCAGCTTAGCGACTAAATCTGGGGCCAACGTCCTGACTTTC. Protein: CASSLATKSGANVLTF.

Only one count was recorded for this clone. The chain joins TRBV18 to TRBJ1-2, with D maybe TRBD1 (5 bases). Deletions cut 3 bases from V and 2 bases from J, with 16 bases between. Germline lookup yields CDR1 KGHSH and CDR2 LQKENI. The CDR3 loop spans 16 amino acids. CDR3 residues: CASSPSVQGWNYGYTF. The CDR3 DNA reads TGTGCCAGCTCACCCTCTGTCCAGGGTTGGAACTATGGCTACACCTTC.